These T cell receptor beta chains were read from a single sample in a study of CD4 and CD8 cells across lung adenocarcinoma regions. TCRdb reprocessed the PCR reads with MiXCR, giving one entry per CDR3 protein. This table has thousands of distinct CDR3 sequences, around 61% appearing once. The sample consisted of CD4+ T cells from the center of a lung tumor. These receptors came from a male donor with lung adenocarcinoma. The CD4 and CD8 labels of this study may be unreliable. Each CDR3 is given with its conserved first and last residue. A D gene is named only where the DNA matches it firmly. The size entry is marked missing in some rows and otherwise reads once, few, many or a size class.

J gene,D gene,V gene,clone size,CDR3 protein,CDR3 DNA
TRBJ2-2,-,TRBV11-3,few,CASSLDRSYGELFF,TGTGCCAGCAGCTTAGATCGGAGTTACGGGGAGCTGTTTTTT
TRBJ2-4,-,TRBV6-1,-,CASTGLCAKNTQYF,TGTGCCAGCACGGGGCTGTGCGCCAAAAACACTCAGTACTTC
TRBJ1-1,TRBD1,TRBV6-1,once,CASSRDRNTEAFF,TGTGCCAGCAGCCGGGACAGAAACACTGAAGCTTTCTTT
TRBJ2-1,-,TRBV6-5,-,CASSYGGQNNEQFF,TGTGCCAGCAGTTACGGTGGGCAGAACAATGAGCAGTTCTTC
TRBJ1-5,-,TRBV4-1,-,CASSPRTGNQPQHF,TGCGCCAGCAGCCCTCGGACGGGCAATCAGCCCCAGCATTTT
TRBJ1-2,-,TRBV4-2,-,CASSQSPRQPVYGYTF,TGTGCCAGCAGCCAATCCCCCCGACAGCCTGTCTATGGCTACACCTTC
TRBJ2-4,-,TRBV6-4,-,CGSSSGTRAKNTQYF,TGTGGCAGCAGTTCGGGGACGAGAGCCAAAAATACGCAGTACTTC
TRBJ2-2,-,TRBV11-2,-,CASSRRGGLRNTGELFF,TGTGCCAGCAGCCGAAGGGGGGGGCTCAGGAACACCGGGGAGCTGTTTTTT
TRBJ2-7,TRBD1,TRBV4-1,-,CASSTQGAYEQYF,TGCGCCAGCAGCACTCAGGGGGCCTACGAGCAGTACTTC
TRBJ2-1,TRBD2,TRBV7-2,-,CASSHTSGVYNEQFF,TGTGCCAGCAGCCATACTAGCGGGGTCTACAATGAGCAGTTCTTC
TRBJ2-5,-,TRBV10-1,-,CASSDPRGTQYF,TGCGCCAGCAGTGATCCTCGAGGGACCCAGTACTTC
TRBJ2-2,TRBD2,TRBV27,-,CASGVVLWGRGTGELFF,TGTGCCAGCGGAGTGGTCCTGTGGGGGAGGGGCACCGGGGAGCTGTTTTTT
TRBJ1-4,-,TRBV14,-,CASSRGLVEKLFF,TGTGCCAGCAGCCGAGGACTTGTGGAAAAACTGTTTTTT
TRBJ2-7,TRBD1,TRBV6-1,-,CASSDFDRGTYEQYF,TGTGCCAGCAGTGACTTCGACAGGGGAACCTACGAGCAGTACTTC
TRBJ2-3,-,TRBV6-1,-,CAGSGGRGADTQYF,TGTGCGGGCAGTGGGGGTCGTGGGGCAGATACGCAGTATTTC
TRBJ2-5,TRBD1,TRBV24-1,-,CATSETGEETQYF,TGTGCCACCAGTGAGACAGGGGAAGAGACCCAGTACTTC
TRBJ2-2,TRBD2,TRBV6-4,-,CASRRASGGANTGELFF,TGTGCCAGCAGAAGAGCTAGCGGGGGGGCGAACACCGGGGAGCTGTTTTTT